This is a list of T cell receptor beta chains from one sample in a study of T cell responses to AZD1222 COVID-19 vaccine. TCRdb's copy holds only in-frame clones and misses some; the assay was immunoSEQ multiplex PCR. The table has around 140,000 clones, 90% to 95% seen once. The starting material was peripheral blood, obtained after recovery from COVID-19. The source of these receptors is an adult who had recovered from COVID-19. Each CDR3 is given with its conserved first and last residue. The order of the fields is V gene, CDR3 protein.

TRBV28	CASSSMGSTGELFF
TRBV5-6	CASSRDMSWDTEAFF
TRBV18	CASSRTGRNQPQHF
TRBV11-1	CASTARGSLYNEQFF
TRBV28	CASSPWGRKDPSTDTQYF
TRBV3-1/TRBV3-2	CASSQGDRGQRYGYTF
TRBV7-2	CASSLGRTSFLNEQFF
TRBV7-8	CASSGSATTGTNTGELFF
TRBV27	CASSLRVGGGYEQYF
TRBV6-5	CASSTLAGVSETQYF
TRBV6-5	CASRPTGAGELFF
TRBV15	CATSRLGDRGRRGYTF
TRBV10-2	CASGGTGDTEAFF
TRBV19	CASSIGQGTYGYTF
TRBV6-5	CASSLTSGPYEQYF
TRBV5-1	CASSLSTGSTDTQYF
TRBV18	CASSPRKTVNSPLHF
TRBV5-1	CASSVDRANYGYTF
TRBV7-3	CASSAVADSPLHF
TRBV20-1	CSASAPNIQYF
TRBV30	CAWSVGQTSEAFF
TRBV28	CASSPLRDSQETQYF
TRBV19	CASSIQLNTEAFF
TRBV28	CASSLKGTFLGRTEAFF
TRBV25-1	CASSDTGPGTSPNEQFF
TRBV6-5	CASSLSAMSTDTQYF
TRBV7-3	CASSLTNGEHSPLHF
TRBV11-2	CASSRQVLNSPLHF
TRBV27	CASSLGRDSPLHF
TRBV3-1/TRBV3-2	CASRLTSGRSGNEQFF
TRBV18	CASLRGTSGGTYEQYF
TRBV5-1	CASSFTHYTGELFF
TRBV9	CASSVGGGAKNIQYF
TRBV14	CASAEGYEQYF
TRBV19	CASSMDRVSGYTF